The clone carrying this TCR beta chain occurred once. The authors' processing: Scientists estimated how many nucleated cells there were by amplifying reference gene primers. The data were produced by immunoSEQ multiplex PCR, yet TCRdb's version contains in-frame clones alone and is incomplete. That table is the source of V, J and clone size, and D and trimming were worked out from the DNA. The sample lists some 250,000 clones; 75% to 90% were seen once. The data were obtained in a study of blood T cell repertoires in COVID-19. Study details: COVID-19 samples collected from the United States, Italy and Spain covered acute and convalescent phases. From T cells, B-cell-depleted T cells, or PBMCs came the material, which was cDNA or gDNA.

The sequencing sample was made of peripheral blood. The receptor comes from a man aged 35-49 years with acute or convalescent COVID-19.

CDR3: CASSLAILVNEQFF. As DNA, the CDR3 is TGTGCCAGCAGCTTAGCGATTCTAGTAAATGAGCAGTTCTTC. This chain links TRBV11-1 with TRBJ2-1, with D hard to call. The CDR3 is made up of 14 amino acids. Per germline, CDR1 SGHAT and CDR2 FQDESV (reference sequence). V dropped 0 bases and J dropped 7 bases, with 10 bases sitting between them.